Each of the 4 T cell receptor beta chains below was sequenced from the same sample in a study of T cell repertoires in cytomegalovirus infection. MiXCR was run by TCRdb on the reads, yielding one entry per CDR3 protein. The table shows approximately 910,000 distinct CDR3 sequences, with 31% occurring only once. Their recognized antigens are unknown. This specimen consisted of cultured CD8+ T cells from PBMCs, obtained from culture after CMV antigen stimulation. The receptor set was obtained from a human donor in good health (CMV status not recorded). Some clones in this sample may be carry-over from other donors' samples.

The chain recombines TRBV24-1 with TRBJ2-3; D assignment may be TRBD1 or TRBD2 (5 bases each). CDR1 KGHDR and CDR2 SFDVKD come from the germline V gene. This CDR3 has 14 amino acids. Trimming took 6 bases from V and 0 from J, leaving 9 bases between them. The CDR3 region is CATSPGRSTDTQYF. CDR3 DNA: TGTGCCACCAGTCCGGGGCGTAGCACAGATACGCAGTATTTT.

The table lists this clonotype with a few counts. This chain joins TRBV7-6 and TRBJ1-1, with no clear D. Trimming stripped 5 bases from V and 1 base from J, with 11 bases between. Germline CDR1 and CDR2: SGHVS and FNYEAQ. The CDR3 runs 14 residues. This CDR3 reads CASSALGPNTEAFF. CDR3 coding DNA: TGTGCCAGCAGCGCGTTGGGCCCGAACACTGAAGCTTTCTTT.

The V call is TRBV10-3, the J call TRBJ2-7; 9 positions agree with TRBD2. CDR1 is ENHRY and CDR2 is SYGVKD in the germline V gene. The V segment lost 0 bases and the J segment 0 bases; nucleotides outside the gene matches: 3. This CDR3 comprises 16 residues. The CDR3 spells CAISESAGGISYEQYF. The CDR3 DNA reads TGTGCCATCAGTGAGTCTGCGGGGGGGATCTCCTACGAGCAGTACTTC.

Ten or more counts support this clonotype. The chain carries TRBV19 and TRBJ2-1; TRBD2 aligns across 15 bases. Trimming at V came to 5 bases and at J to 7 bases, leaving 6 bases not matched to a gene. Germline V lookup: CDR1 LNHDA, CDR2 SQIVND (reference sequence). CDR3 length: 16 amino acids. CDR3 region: CASSWTSGGVGNEQFF. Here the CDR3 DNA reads TGTGCCAGTAGTTGGACTAGCGGGGGGGTAGGGAATGAGCAGTTCTTC.